Listed below are T cell receptor beta chains from one sample, sequenced in a study of vaccination effects on CD4 cells after COVID-19. Which antigens these TCRs recognize remains unknown. The repertoire was sequenced with immunoSEQ multiplex PCR; TCRdb's copy has only in-frame clones and lacks some. The sample comprises 40,000 or so clones, 72% of which are singletons, and 8.5% to 10% rests with the top ten. The sequences come from CD4+ T cells from PBMCs cultured without peptide, collected after COVID-19 vaccination. All receptors derive from a human donor who received a COVID-19 vaccine. Both conserved end residues are part of each CDR3. Each record gives: clone size, J gene, V gene, D gene, CDR3 DNA, CDR3 protein. A D gene is named only where the DNA matches it firmly. Not all rows give a size; the values are once, few, many and, for expanded clones, a class.

>-|TRBJ1-5|TRBV29-1|TRBD1
TGCAGCGTTTCGACCGGGACAGGGAACAATCAGCCCCAGCATTTT
CSVSTGTGNNQPQHF
>-|TRBJ2-1|TRBV11-3|-
TGTGCCAGCAGCTCGGGACTCGCCTACAATGAGCAGTTCTTC
CASSSGLAYNEQFF
>-|TRBJ2-1|TRBV24-1|-
TGTGCCACCAGTGATCTGGGGGGGCTCAATGAGCAGTTCTTC
CATSDLGGLNEQFF
>-|TRBJ2-1|TRBV10-3|TRBD2
TGTGCCATCAGCCTTACTAGCGGGGGGTTCTCCTACAATGAGCAGTTCTTC
CAISLTSGGFSYNEQFF
>once|TRBJ2-7|TRBV6-5|-
TGTGCCAGCAGTCTACCGGGACCCCCCTACGAGCAGTACTTC
CASSLPGPPYEQYF
>-|TRBJ2-3|TRBV7-8|TRBD2
TGTGCCAGCAGCCCCCGACTTGCAGCGGGGGGGCCAATTAGCCCAGATACGCAGTATTTT
CASSPRLAAGGPISPDTQYF
>-|TRBJ1-1|TRBV12-5|-
TGTGCTAGTGGTTTGGCGTTTAACACTGAAGCTTTCTTT
CASGLAFNTEAFF
>-|TRBJ2-5|TRBV24-1|TRBD2
TGTGCCACCAGTGATATCGGACTAGCGGAGCAAGAGACCCAGTACTTC
CATSDIGLAEQETQYF
>-|TRBJ1-2|TRBV3-1/TRBV3-2|-
TGTGCCAGCAGCCAAGTCCCGACCTATGGCTACACCTTC
CASSQVPTYGYTF
>-|TRBJ2-1|TRBV5-1|TRBD2
TGCGCCAGCAGCCTCCAGGGACTAGCAGTCGATGAGCAGTTCTTC
CASSLQGLAVDEQFF
>-|TRBJ1-2|TRBV18|-
TGTGCCAGCTCACCAGGAACTCCCTATGGCTACACCTTC
CASSPGTPYGYTF
>-|TRBJ2-6|TRBV3-1/TRBV3-2|-
TGTGCCAGCAGCCAAGAAGCCCTGGCCAACGTCCTGACTTTC
CASSQEALANVLTF
>-|TRBJ2-1|TRBV20-1|-
TGCAGTGCCCCAAAGAAAAATGAGCAGTTCTTC
CSAPKKNEQFF
>-|TRBJ1-6|TRBV3-1/TRBV3-2|-
TGTGCCAGCAGCCTAAGCCCCCAGAGGGGCACACCCCTCCACTTT
CASSLSPQRGTPLHF
>-|TRBJ2-5|TRBV4-1|-
TGCGCCAGCAGCTCTTTAGCCGGAGGGGAGACCCAGTACTTC
CASSSLAGGETQYF
>-|TRBJ1-6|TRBV20-1|-
TGCAGTGCTAGTGGCCCTGACAGAAATTATAATTCACCCCTCCACTTT
CSASGPDRNYNSPLHF
>-|TRBJ1-2|TRBV2|TRBD1
TGTGCCAGCAGTGCAGGGGGAGCGACTAACTATGGCTACACCTTC
CASSAGGATNYGYTF
>-|TRBJ1-2|TRBV5-1|TRBD1
TGCGCCAGCAGCGTTCCGGGACAGAAAAACTATGGCTACACCTTC
CASSVPGQKNYGYTF
>-|TRBJ2-3|TRBV11-2|TRBD2
TGTGCCAGCAGCTTTCGGGTAGCGGGCTCCACAGATACGCAGTATTTT
CASSFRVAGSTDTQYF
>-|TRBJ1-4|TRBV15|-
TGTGCCACCAGCAGAGTATTTGGCGGGGGGGGTGATGAAAAACTGTTTTTT
CATSRVFGGGGDEKLFF
>-|TRBJ1-3|TRBV9|TRBD1
TGTGCCAGCAGCGTGACCGGGACAGGGAATGGAAACACCATATATTTT
CASSVTGTGNGNTIYF
>-|TRBJ2-2|TRBV2|-
TGTGCCAGCAGAGTGTATAGTAACACCGGGGAGCTGTTTTTT
CASRVYSNTGELFF
>-|TRBJ1-2|TRBV27|-
TGTGCCAGCAGCTCAGGACCCATAGGATATGGCTACACCTTC
CASSSGPIGYGYTF
>-|TRBJ2-5|TRBV15|TRBD1
TGTGCCACCAGCAGGCCGCGACAGGGGAAGACCCAGTACTTC
CATSRPRQGKTQYF
>-|TRBJ1-2|TRBV4-2|-
TGTGCCAGCAGCCAAGAGGGAGGGGGCTATGGCTACACCTTC
CASSQEGGGYGYTF
>few|TRBJ2-3|TRBV10-3|TRBD2
TGTGCCATCAGCGCGGGGGGCCAAGCTTTGGATACGCAGTATTTT
CAISAGGQALDTQYF
>-|TRBJ2-1|TRBV6-1|TRBD2
TGTGCCAGCAGTGCCTCATTAGCGGGGGGCTCCTACAATGAGCAGTTCTTC
CASSASLAGGSYNEQFF
>-|TRBJ2-7|TRBV5-1|-
TGCGCCAGCAGCTTGGACCTAGTTCCACCCAACGAGCAGTACTTC
CASSLDLVPPNEQYF
>-|TRBJ1-5|TRBV28|-
TGTGCCAGCAGTTTATTGAGGAGGGGCGTGATTGTGCGCAATCAGCCCCAGCATTTT
CASSLLRRGVIVRNQPQHF
>-|TRBJ2-3|TRBV24-1|-
TGTGCCACCAGTGACCCCCACGGTAATCCAGATACGCAGTATTTT
CATSDPHGNPDTQYF
>-|TRBJ1-1|TRBV10-1|-
TGCGCCAGCAGTGACGGGGCCAGGGGGAACACTGAAGCTTTCTTT
CASSDGARGNTEAFF
>once|TRBJ2-7|TRBV29-1|-
TGCAGCGTTGGGGAATTCTCCTACGAGCAGTACTTC
CSVGEFSYEQYF
>-|TRBJ1-6|TRBV5-1|-
TGCGCCAGCAGCGGGACGGATAATTCACCCCTCCACTTT
CASSGTDNSPLHF
>few|TRBJ2-2|TRBV7-9|TRBD1
TGTGCCAGCAGCCGGACAGGGGGAGTGGACAATACCGGGGAGCTGTTTTTT
CASSRTGGVDNTGELFF
>-|TRBJ2-4|TRBV3-1/TRBV3-2|-
TGTGCCAGCAGCCAAGATTCCCGGACTTATCTCGCCAAAAACATTCAGTACTTC
CASSQDSRTYLAKNIQYF
>-|TRBJ2-3|TRBV2|-
TGTGCCTACCAGACGGAATACACAGATACGCAGTATTTT
CAYQTEYTDTQYF
>-|TRBJ2-1|TRBV19|-
TGTGCCAGTAGAGCACGATCCTCCTACAATGAGCAGTTCTTC
CASRARSSYNEQFF
>-|TRBJ1-3|TRBV6-2/TRBV6-3|TRBD1
TGTGCCAGCAGTTACCGGAGGGACAGGGGAAACACCATATATTTT
CASSYRRDRGNTIYF
>-|TRBJ2-5|TRBV29-1|-
TGCAGCGCCCACTCGGGCAGCCAAGAGACCCAGTACTTC
CSAHSGSQETQYF
>few|TRBJ1-3|TRBV14|-
TGTGCCAGCAGCCCTACCGACAGCCGCTCCTCTGGAAACACCATATATTTT
CASSPTDSRSSGNTIYF
>-|TRBJ2-5|TRBV6-5|-
TGTGCCAGCAGTTTCGGGGAGACCCAGTACTTC
CASSFGETQYF
>-|TRBJ1-5|TRBV18|TRBD1
TGTGCCAGCTCACCCTTACCCCTCGGGACAGGGAACAATCAGCCCCAGCATTTT
CASSPLPLGTGNNQPQHF
>once|TRBJ2-1|TRBV10-2|TRBD1
TGCGCCAGCAGGCGGACAGGGGGGTCCTACAATGAGCAGTTCTTC
CASRRTGGSYNEQFF
>-|TRBJ2-1|TRBV5-4|TRBD1
TGTGCCAGCAGAGGGACAGACTCCTACAATGAGCAGTTCTTC
CASRGTDSYNEQFF
>-|TRBJ2-3|TRBV11-3|TRBD1
TGTGCCAGCAGCGGACAGGGGGCAGATACGCAGTATTTT
CASSGQGADTQYF
>few|TRBJ1-3|TRBV10-1|-
TGCGCCAGCAGTGAGGCGGCAGCTGGAAACACCATATATTTT
CASSEAAAGNTIYF
>-|TRBJ1-1|TRBV10-1|-
TGCGCCAGCAGAGCGGGGCCAAACACTGAAGCTTTCTTT
CASRAGPNTEAFF
>-|TRBJ2-3|TRBV2|TRBD1
TGTGCCAGCAGTTCCGGGACAGACCCCACAGATACGCAGTATTTT
CASSSGTDPTDTQYF
>-|TRBJ2-2|TRBV7-9|-
TGTGCCAGCAGCTTAGAATATTGGGGTGCGACCGGGGAGCTGTTTTTT
CASSLEYWGATGELFF
>-|TRBJ2-3|TRBV5-4|-
TGTGCCAGCAGCTTGGTTTACACAGATACGCAGTATTTT
CASSLVYTDTQYF
>few|TRBJ2-5|TRBV2|-
TGTGCCAGCAGTGAGCAGGGGGGGGTTGAGACCCAGTACTTC
CASSEQGGVETQYF
>-|TRBJ1-1|TRBV7-8|-
TGTGCCAGCAGCTTAGGGACTCCCACTGAAGCTTTCTTT
CASSLGTPTEAFF
>-|TRBJ1-2|TRBV19|-
TGTGCCAGTAGTAAAACGGCGAGGTATGGCTACACCTTC
CASSKTARYGYTF
>-|TRBJ1-1|TRBV6-2/TRBV6-3|-
TGTGCCAGCAGTCCCATCGGGACCCCCTTCGAAGCTTTCTTT
CASSPIGTPFEAFF
>-|TRBJ2-1|TRBV5-6|TRBD2
TGTGCCAGCAGCCCCTTCGGGGCTAGCGGACTCTACAATGAGCAGTTCTTC
CASSPFGASGLYNEQFF
>once|TRBJ2-7|TRBV19|TRBD1
TGTGCCAGTAGTATACGCATCGGGACAGAAGTTTTGGAGCAGTACTTC
CASSIRIGTEVLEQYF
>-|TRBJ2-3|TRBV19|TRBD1
TGTGCCACAAGGGGGCGGTCTACAGATACGCAGTATTTT
CATRGRSTDTQYF
>medium-sized|TRBJ1-2|TRBV20-1|-
TGCAGTGCTAGAGCGGGGTACGGCTACACCTTC
CSARAGYGYTF
>once|TRBJ2-3|TRBV7-9|-
TGTGCCAGTGTTTGGCAGAGCACAGATACGCAGTATTTT
CASVWQSTDTQYF
>few|TRBJ1-2|TRBV20-1|-
TGCAGTGCTAGTAGTCACTCACAGGGCTCTAACTATGGCTACACCTTC
CSASSHSQGSNYGYTF